The clone carrying this TCR beta chain was counted ten times or more. Its target is unknown. This sample was taken from a study of CD8 T cells in ankylosing spondylitis. TCRdb re-called the 5' RACE reads through MiXCR, storing one row per CDR3 protein. This sample has a few hundred thousand distinct CDR3 sequences, with approximately 7.4% found just once. The V gene's germline CDR1 is LNHNV and CDR2 YYDKDF (reference sequence). CDR3 length: 16 amino acids. V lost 5 bases and J 3 bases, leaving 16 bases between the germline ends. Study results and limitations: Some of these motif variants have turned up before, in reports on reactive arthritis synovial fluid and blood. Reportedly, significant enrichment of disease-linked clones occurred in matched ankylosing spondylitis synovial fluid. A TCR beta motif of under 10 highly homologous variants seemed to mark ankylosing spondylitis blood. Disease-associated clones were CD8+ and fairly uncommon in peripheral blood.

This chain links TRBV15 with TRBJ2-2; TRBD1 is a possible D gene (5 bases). Sample: blood, either unsorted or a sorted T cell fraction (not recorded which). The origin of this receptor is a male donor with ankylosing spondylitis. The DNA of the CDR3 is TGTGCCACCAGCCTCGGCTGGGGCAAGGACACCGGGGAGCTGTTTTTT. Translated: CATSLGWGKDTGELFF.